The 6 T cell receptor beta chains listed next were all sequenced from one sample in a study of OX40 agonist ivuxolimab in advanced cancers. Libraries were built with the immunoSEQ multiplex PCR assay. Not all clones reach the TCRdb copy of this immuneACCESS table, which keeps in-frame sequences only. Checked studies attribute under half of the gap to unresolved V genes and leave the rest unexplained. For this sample the table gives about 40,000 clones, of which around 89% were detected only once. Clones ranked in the top ten supply roughly 25% of the sample. The specimen comprised CD4+ or CD8+ T cells sorted from blood, sampled in a trial of the OX40 agonist ivuxolimab. The receptors derive from an adult with an advanced solid tumor such as melanoma, head and neck, liver or kidney cancer.

The chain links TRBV5-1 to TRBJ2-1; tentative D call: TRBD2 (6 bases). Germline V gives CDR1 SGHRS, CDR2 YFSETQ. Trimming left V 4 bases short and J 6 bases short, with 11 bases between. The CDR3 loop spans 13 amino acids. The CDR3 nucleotides read TGCGCCAGCAGCCCGGGGACTGGCAATGAGCAGTTCTTC. Residues: CASSPGTGNEQFF.

The rearrangement joins TRBV4-1 to TRBJ2-2; 9 nucleotides agree with TRBD2. V dropped 2 bases and J dropped 4; count of bases not matched to a gene: 5. The CDR3 covers 16 residues. The germline V gene encodes CDR1 MGHRA and CDR2 YSYEKL. The CDR3 protein is CASSQPGLAPTGELFF. As DNA, the CDR3 is TGCGCCAGCAGCCAACCGGGACTAGCCCCCACCGGGGAGCTGTTTTTT.

This chain uses TRBV28 with TRBJ2-7; TRBD1 matches at 11 bases. This CDR3 region has 15 residues. Trimming at V came to 3 bases and at J to 3 bases, leaving 4 bases not matched to a gene. CDR1 and CDR2 (germline): MDHEN, SYDVKM. The CDR3 here is CASSFTGTGGYEQYF. The CDR3 DNA follows: TGTGCCAGCAGTTTCACCGGGACAGGGGGCTACGAGCAGTACTTC.

The rearrangement links TRBV4-2 to TRBJ2-2; a possible D gene is TRBD2 (5 bases). V lost 1 base and J 7 bases, leaving 13 bases between the germline ends. The length of the CDR3 is 15 residues. Germline loops: CDR1 LGHNA, CDR2 YNFKEQ. The chain's CDR3 is CASSQGVSDLGELFF. The CDR3, as DNA: TGTGCCAGCAGCCAAGGGGTTAGCGATCTCGGGGAGCTGTTTTTT.

In DNA form, the CDR3 reads TGTGCTCATCGGCCTAGCGGCTACAATGAGCAGTTCTTC. This codes for CAHRPSGYNEQFF. This rearrangement joins TRBV11-2 to TRBJ2-1, with 7 bases aligning to TRBD2. The germline gives CDR1 SGHAT, CDR2 FQNNGV. CDR3 length: 13 amino acids.

In this sample, this clone turned up once. The J gene is TRBJ2-5, the V gene TRBV4-1; maybe TRBD1 (6 bases). The J call is doubtful: the DNA matches TRBJ2-7 better. The germline gives CDR1 MGHRA, CDR2 YSYEKL. The CDR3 sequence is 14 residues long. The CDR3 reads CASSQGTASYEQYF. As DNA, the CDR3 is TGCGCCAGCAGCCAAGGGACAGCCTCCTACGAGCAGTACTTC.